Below, 6 T cell receptor beta chains from the same sample are listed, as sequenced in a study of PD-1 blockade in classical Hodgkin lymphoma. Some clones are missing from TCRdb's copy, which holds only in-frame ones; the method was immunoSEQ multiplex PCR. The sample contains more than 25,000 clones, just over 85% of which appear only once. The patients all showed relapse after autologous stem cell transplantation, while their brentuximab vedotin exposure varied. Sample: peripheral blood mononuclear cells (PBMCs), taken at baseline. All receptors derive from a human donor with classical Hodgkin lymphoma.

The rearrangement joins TRBV25-1 to TRBJ2-3; 9 bases line up with TRBD2. J gave up 5 bases and V 3 bases, and 3 bases lay outside the gene matches. Germline loops: CDR1 MGHDK, CDR2 SYGVNS. This CDR3 is built from 14 residues. CDR3 in DNA: TGTGCCAGCAGTGATCAGACTAGCGGAGATACGCAGTATTTT. Translation: CASSDQTSGDTQYF.

The V gene is TRBV27, the J gene TRBJ2-5; D gene ambiguous. The germline V gene has CDR1 MNHEY and CDR2 SMNVEV (reference sequence). V was cut by 7 bases and J by 3 bases, with 9 bases left in between. The CDR3 is made up of 12 amino acids. CDR3 nucleotides: TGTGCCAGCATGTCGGCGGAAGAGACCCAGTACTTC. This translates into CASMSAEETQYF.

V is TRBV5-1 and J is TRBJ2-5; D is unclear. The CDR3 loop spans 15 amino acids. V gave up 3 bases and J gave up 5 bases, with 17 bases separating them. Germline V gene lookup returns CDR1 SGHRS and CDR2 YFSETQ. CDR3 protein: CASSWGRAAAETQYF. CDR3 DNA sequence: TGCGCCAGCAGCTGGGGTAGGGCGGCTGCGGAGACCCAGTACTTC.

The chain employs TRBV30 and TRBJ1-5; D perhaps matches TRBD1 (5 bases). CDR3 size: 16 residues. Germline V gene lookup returns CDR1 GTSNPN and CDR2 SVGIG (reference sequence). The V end lost 0 bases, the J end lost 5 bases, and 17 bases lay between the germline ends. In DNA form, the CDR3 reads TGTGCCTGGAGTGTCCAAGCCGGGGGGTCCCATCAGCCCCAGCATTTT. Amino acids: CAWSVQAGGSHQPQHF.

The J gene is TRBJ1-2, the V gene TRBV14; D is ambiguous. Trimming took 1 base from V and 5 from J, leaving 20 bases between them. This CDR3 comprises 17 residues. The germline gives CDR1 SGHDN, CDR2 FVKESK. The CDR3 loop is CASSQVTPIGGIYGYTF. The CDR3 nucleotides read TGTGCCAGCAGCCAAGTTACCCCCATAGGCGGGATTTATGGCTACACCTTC.

This clone was observed once. The chain carries TRBV5-1 and TRBJ1-5, with 7 bases fitting TRBD1. With 1 base clipped from V and 3 bases from J, the junction kept 4 bases outside the gene matches. Per germline, CDR1 SGHRS and CDR2 YFSETQ. The CDR3 is 15 amino acids. CDR3 loop: CASSLSGGPNQPQHF. DNA for the CDR3: TGCGCCAGCAGCTTGTCAGGGGGACCCAATCAGCCCCAGCATTTT.